This is a list of T cell receptor beta chains from one sample in a study of monozygotic twins with inflammatory bowel disease. Each CDR3 protein gets one entry in TCRdb, which reprocessed the 5' RACE reads and gives no DNA. This table holds approximately 330,000 distinct CDR3 sequences. The source material was blood. The origin of the receptors is a human donor with ulcerative colitis or Crohn's disease, or a healthy co-twin of an affected twin (not recorded which). The CDR3 runs from the conserved cysteine through the conserved F or W.

J gene: TRBJ1-2; V gene: TRBV29-1; CDR3 protein: CSVVSGFNYGYTF
J gene: TRBJ1-2; V gene: TRBV2; CDR3 protein: CASSRTGMDYGYTF
J gene: TRBJ2-3; V gene: TRBV19; CDR3 protein: CASSETGTDTQYF
J gene: TRBJ2-2; V gene: TRBV28; CDR3 protein: CASTLGQLTGELFF
J gene: TRBJ2-5; V gene: TRBV10-2; CDR3 protein: CASSGRGRGETQYF
J gene: TRBJ1-2; V gene: TRBV7-9; CDR3 protein: CASRPRAASYGYTF
J gene: TRBJ1-4; V gene: TRBV7-2; CDR3 protein: CASSLARQVATNEKLFF
J gene: TRBJ2-2; V gene: TRBV5-1; CDR3 protein: CASSLRVADPLGELFF
J gene: TRBJ2-7; V gene: TRBV11-2; CDR3 protein: CASSLYGEQYF
J gene: TRBJ2-7; V gene: TRBV4-1; CDR3 protein: CASSQEWQDTYEQYF
J gene: TRBJ2-3; V gene: TRBV15; CDR3 protein: CATRKQGKPDTQYF
J gene: TRBJ1-1; V gene: TRBV6-2/TRBV6-3; CDR3 protein: CASSGVRGGTEAFF
J gene: TRBJ2-5; V gene: TRBV7-2; CDR3 protein: CASSFGGGEETQYF
J gene: TRBJ1-1; V gene: TRBV4-1; CDR3 protein: CASSPLPGLNTEAFF
J gene: TRBJ2-7; V gene: TRBV10-1; CDR3 protein: CASSEVGSGSYEQYF
J gene: TRBJ1-2; V gene: TRBV20-1; CDR3 protein: CSAPREVGYGYTF
J gene: TRBJ2-1; V gene: TRBV29-1; CDR3 protein: CSVEGSLADYNEQFF
J gene: TRBJ2-7; V gene: TRBV20-1; CDR3 protein: CSAADYKTYEQYF
J gene: TRBJ2-5; V gene: TRBV12-3/TRBV12-4; CDR3 protein: CASSLGRREFSETQYF
J gene: TRBJ2-7; V gene: TRBV27; CDR3 protein: CASSLSGQGSYEQYF
J gene: TRBJ1-4; V gene: TRBV15; CDR3 protein: CATSRDPRSTNEKLFF
J gene: TRBJ2-1; V gene: TRBV3-1; CDR3 protein: CASSQVGLEQFF
J gene: TRBJ2-3; V gene: TRBV5-1; CDR3 protein: CASSSPLGGDTQYF
J gene: TRBJ1-4; V gene: TRBV5-1; CDR3 protein: CASSLEGGREKLFF
J gene: TRBJ2-1; V gene: TRBV6-1; CDR3 protein: CASSRTAPISNEQFF
J gene: TRBJ1-4; V gene: TRBV4-1; CDR3 protein: CASSHRDREGEKLFF
J gene: TRBJ2-7; V gene: TRBV5-1; CDR3 protein: CASSSLRAGIEQYF
J gene: TRBJ1-1; V gene: TRBV12-3/TRBV12-4; CDR3 protein: CASSRGQGGLNTEAFF
J gene: TRBJ2-3; V gene: TRBV6-2/TRBV6-3; CDR3 protein: CASSSGRLSDTQYF
J gene: TRBJ2-1; V gene: TRBV28; CDR3 protein: CASSLPGGPYNEQFF